This section outlines one T cell receptor beta chain sequence together with its context. Deletions cut 3 bases from V and 1 base from J, with 9 bases between. The CDR3 is 14 residues long. Looked up from germline, CDR1 is MDHEN and CDR2 is SYDVKM. The sample comes from a study of blood T cell repertoires in COVID-19. The protocol was immunoSEQ multiplex PCR, while the TCRdb copy is restricted to in-frame clones and leaves out a portion. The sample carries about 260,000 clones, over 75% recorded once. The TCR comes from a human donor in a cohort sampled during active COVID-19. Sequencing input: peripheral blood. The V gene is TRBV28, the J gene TRBJ1-2; a possible D gene is TRBD1 (5 bases). The CDR3 DNA reads TGTGCCAGCAGTTTGGGGCCAATTAACTATGGCTACACCTTC. Its translation is CASSLGPINYGYTF.